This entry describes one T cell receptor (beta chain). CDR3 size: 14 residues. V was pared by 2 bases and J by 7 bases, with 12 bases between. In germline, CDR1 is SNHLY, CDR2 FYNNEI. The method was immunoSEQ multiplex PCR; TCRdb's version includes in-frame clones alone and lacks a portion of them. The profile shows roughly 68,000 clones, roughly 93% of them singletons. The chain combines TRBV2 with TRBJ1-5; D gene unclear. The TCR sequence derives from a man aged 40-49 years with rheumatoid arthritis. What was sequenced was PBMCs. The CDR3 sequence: CASSEYRPPQPQHF. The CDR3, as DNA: TGTGCCAGCAGTGAATATCGGCCGCCCCAGCCCCAGCATTTT. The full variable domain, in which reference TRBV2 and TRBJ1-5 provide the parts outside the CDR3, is EPEVTQTPSHQVTQMGQEVILRCVPISNHLYFYWYRQILGQKVEFLVSFYNNEISEKSEIFDDQFSVERPDGSNFTLKIRSTKLEDSAMYFCASSEYRPPQPQHFGDGTRLSIL.